A selection of T cell receptor beta chains follows, all from one sample in a study of blood T cell repertoires in COVID-19. The method was immunoSEQ multiplex PCR; TCRdb's version includes in-frame clones alone and lacks a portion of them. Among 150,000 to 200,000 clones listed, more than 70% were seen once. The material sequenced was PBMCs or T cells enriched from blood (not recorded which). These receptor sequences come from a woman under 40 who had recovered from COVID-19. CDR3s include the opening cysteine and the closing phenylalanine or tryptophan. A D gene is named only where the DNA matches it firmly. Clone size appears in some rows only: once, few, many, or a class for an expanded clone.

V gene: TRBV7-9; D gene: TRBD2; J gene: TRBJ2-1; clone size: NA; CDR3 protein: CASEVAGLPGYNEQFF; CDR3 DNA: TGTGCCAGTGAGGTAGCGGGACTTCCCGGCTACAATGAGCAGTTCTTC
V gene: TRBV21-1; D gene: NA; J gene: TRBJ2-7; clone size: NA; CDR3 protein: CASSRRTPGQDYEQYF; CDR3 DNA: TGTGCCAGCAGCCGACGAACCCCGGGACAGGACTACGAGCAGTACTTC
V gene: TRBV29-1; D gene: TRBD1; J gene: TRBJ2-7; clone size: NA; CDR3 protein: CSGRQGDFDEQYF; CDR3 DNA: TGCAGCGGCAGACAGGGAGATTTCGACGAGCAGTACTTC
V gene: TRBV2; D gene: NA; J gene: TRBJ2-7; clone size: few; CDR3 protein: CASSEMTTYEQYF; CDR3 DNA: TGTGCCAGCAGTGAAATGACTACCTACGAGCAGTACTTC
V gene: TRBV11-1; D gene: TRBD1; J gene: TRBJ1-4; clone size: once; CDR3 protein: CASSVYRGEKLFF; CDR3 DNA: TGTGCCAGCAGCGTATACAGGGGCGAAAAACTGTTTTTT
V gene: TRBV29-1; D gene: NA; J gene: TRBJ2-5; clone size: NA; CDR3 protein: CSVKNGYGEALQETQYF; CDR3 DNA: TGCAGCGTTAAAAACGGGTACGGGGAAGCCCTCCAAGAGACCCAGTACTTC
V gene: TRBV5-5; D gene: TRBD1; J gene: TRBJ2-7; clone size: once; CDR3 protein: CASSHPPGGNSYEQYF; CDR3 DNA: TGTGCCAGCAGTCACCCCCCAGGGGGCAACTCTTACGAGCAGTACTTC
V gene: TRBV6-5; D gene: TRBD1; J gene: TRBJ2-3; clone size: NA; CDR3 protein: CASEIGGSRDTQYF; CDR3 DNA: TGTGCCAGTGAAATAGGGGGCTCTAGGGATACGCAGTATTTT
V gene: TRBV6-5; D gene: TRBD1; J gene: TRBJ1-5; clone size: NA; CDR3 protein: CASSRGTGENQPQHF; CDR3 DNA: TGTGCCAGCAGCAGAGGGACAGGGGAGAATCAGCCCCAGCATTTT
V gene: TRBV18; D gene: TRBD1; J gene: TRBJ1-1; clone size: NA; CDR3 protein: CASSPIEAGGTEAFF; CDR3 DNA: TGTGCCAGCTCACCGATTGAAGCAGGGGGCACTGAAGCTTTCTTT
V gene: TRBV27; D gene: NA; J gene: TRBJ1-1; clone size: NA; CDR3 protein: CASSFIQGNTEAFF; CDR3 DNA: TGTGCCAGCAGTTTTATTCAGGGGAACACTGAAGCTTTCTTT
V gene: TRBV11-2; D gene: TRBD1; J gene: TRBJ2-7; clone size: NA; CDR3 protein: CASSPRTGGWTTTYEQYF; CDR3 DNA: TGTGCCAGCAGCCCCCGGACAGGGGGCTGGACTACAACCTACGAGCAGTACTTC
V gene: TRBV11-2; D gene: NA; J gene: TRBJ2-2; clone size: NA; CDR3 protein: CASSSGGLRRVLTGELFF; CDR3 DNA: TGTGCCAGCAGCTCAGGGGGACTCCGGCGAGTATTGACCGGGGAGCTGTTTTTT
V gene: TRBV2; D gene: NA; J gene: TRBJ1-2; clone size: NA; CDR3 protein: CASRQDRGYTF; CDR3 DNA: TGTGCCAGCAGACAGGACAGAGGCTACACCTTC
V gene: TRBV5-1; D gene: NA; J gene: TRBJ1-4; clone size: NA; CDR3 protein: CASSLALGVGTNEKLFF; CDR3 DNA: TGCGCCAGCAGCTTGGCCCTCGGGGTTGGAACTAATGAAAAACTGTTTTTT
V gene: TRBV5-4; D gene: NA; J gene: TRBJ2-6; clone size: NA; CDR3 protein: CASIIQAKANVLTF; CDR3 DNA: TGTGCCAGCATAATACAGGCAAAGGCCAACGTCCTGACTTTC
V gene: TRBV24-1; D gene: TRBD1; J gene: TRBJ2-6; clone size: NA; CDR3 protein: CATSDDHRGVPGANVLTF; CDR3 DNA: TGTGCCACCAGTGATGACCACAGGGGGGTCCCTGGGGCCAACGTCCTGACTTTC
V gene: TRBV6-5; D gene: TRBD1; J gene: TRBJ1-3; clone size: NA; CDR3 protein: CASDRGEGNTIYF; CDR3 DNA: TGTGCCAGCGACAGGGGTGAGGGAAACACCATATATTTT
V gene: TRBV27; D gene: NA; J gene: TRBJ1-2; clone size: NA; CDR3 protein: CASSSRQTDYGYTF; CDR3 DNA: TGTGCCAGCAGTTCTAGGCAGACAGACTATGGCTACACCTTC
V gene: TRBV11-2; D gene: TRBD1; J gene: TRBJ2-2; clone size: NA; CDR3 protein: CASSLAPGQGNTGELFF; CDR3 DNA: TGTGCCAGCAGCTTAGCCCCTGGACAGGGGAACACCGGGGAGCTGTTTTTT
V gene: TRBV18; D gene: TRBD1; J gene: TRBJ2-2; clone size: NA; CDR3 protein: CASSRGLWTGGYTGELFF; CDR3 DNA: TGTGCCAGCTCTCGTGGTTTGTGGACAGGGGGCTACACCGGGGAGCTGTTTTTT
V gene: TRBV5-1; D gene: TRBD1; J gene: TRBJ2-7; clone size: once; CDR3 protein: CASSYGTGGEAWEQYF; CDR3 DNA: TGCGCCAGCAGCTACGGAACAGGGGGCGAAGCGTGGGAGCAGTACTTC
V gene: TRBV29-1; D gene: TRBD2; J gene: TRBJ2-1; clone size: NA; CDR3 protein: CSVEDPLAGVRGEQFF; CDR3 DNA: TGCAGCGTTGAGGACCCCCTAGCGGGAGTCAGGGGTGAGCAGTTCTTC